The 16 T cell receptor beta chains below all came from one sample that was sequenced in a study of OX40 agonist ivuxolimab in advanced cancers. Some clones are missing from TCRdb's copy, which holds only in-frame ones; the method was immunoSEQ multiplex PCR. In the table there are tens of thousands of clones, 87% of which are singletons. The source was CD4+ or CD8+ T cells sorted from blood, collected in a trial of the OX40 agonist ivuxolimab. The source is an adult with an advanced solid tumor such as melanoma, head and neck, liver or kidney cancer.

Only one count was recorded for this clone. V and J are TRBV7-8 and TRBJ1-4; D ambiguous. The ends were cut back, 4 bases at V and 3 bases at J, with 9 bases in the middle. This CDR3 contains 14 residues. Germline CDR1 SGHVS, CDR2 FQNEAQ. CDR3 region: CASSYSPSNEKLFF. The CDR3 DNA is TGTGCCAGCAGCTACAGCCCTTCTAATGAAAAACTGTTTTTT.

This chain joins TRBV7-8 and TRBJ1-5, with a tentative D call TRBD1 (5 bases). Germline V gene sequence: CDR1 SGHVS, CDR2 FQNEAQ. The V end was cut by 1 base, the J end by 5 bases, with 15 bases between. This CDR3 has 16 amino acids. CDR3 in DNA: TGTGCCAGCAGCTTAGAGGAGGGGCAGTACTATCAGCCCCAGCATTTT. It codes for CASSLEEGQYYQPQHF.

This clone was detected only once. The rearrangement uses TRBV7-9 and TRBJ2-5; possible D gene TRBD2, 5 bases. From germline, CDR1 is SEHNR and CDR2 FQNEAQ (reference sequence). The ends were cut back, 3 bases at V and 7 bases at J, with 15 bases in the middle. This CDR3 contains 14 residues. The DNA for the CDR3 is TGTGCCAGCAGCTTTGAGGGAATGAAGTTGACCCAGTACTTC. As protein: CASSFEGMKLTQYF.

The chain combines TRBV6-1 with TRBJ1-2; 10 nucleotides match TRBD1. CDR3 length equals 17 residues. Germline CDR1 is MNHNS and CDR2 is SASEGT. V shed 3 bases and J 0 bases; nucleotides not matched to a gene: 7. The CDR3 region is CASSEPDRGKANYGYTF. CDR3 sequence (DNA): TGTGCCAGCAGTGAGCCGGACAGGGGGAAAGCTAACTATGGCTACACCTTC.

A single count supports this clone. V and J are TRBV10-2 and TRBJ2-5; 8 nucleotides agree with TRBD2. The V gene's germline CDR1 is WSHSY and CDR2 SAAADI. The CDR3 length is 15 residues. V shed 5 bases, J shed 4 bases, and the junction held 9 bases outside the gene matches. CDR3 region: CASSIGRGVGETQYF. CDR3 nucleotides: TGCGCCAGCAGTATTGGGCGGGGGGTAGGAGAGACCCAGTACTTC.

V gene TRBV5-6 combines with J gene TRBJ2-2; D not certain. V was pared by 0 bases and J by 6 bases, with 9 bases between. There are 14 residues in the CDR3. Germline CDR1 is SGHDT and CDR2 is YYEEEE. The CDR3 here is CASSLAPWAGELFF. DNA of the CDR3: TGTGCCAGCAGCTTGGCCCCTTGGGCCGGGGAGCTGTTTTTT.

V is TRBV11-2 and J is TRBJ2-3, with TRBD1 as a possible D gene (6 bases). There are 16 residues in the CDR3. CDR1 and CDR2 from the germline V gene are SGHAT and FQNNGV. Trimming pared 0 bases from V and 0 bases from J, leaving 10 bases between. CDR3 coding DNA: TGTGCCAGCAGCTTAGATAGGGGGTATAGCACAGATACGCAGTATTTT. This gives the protein CASSLDRGYSTDTQYF.

In DNA, the CDR3 is TGTGCCAGCAGTTACTCGCCAGGCCGTAGAAACATTCAGTACTTC. Protein sequence: CASSYSPGRRNIQYF. The chain is built from TRBV6-5 and TRBJ2-4, with D uncertain. CDR3 length: 15 amino acids. The V gene lost 0 bases and the J gene lost 6 bases, with 12 bases spanning the gap. Germline lookup yields CDR1 MNHEY and CDR2 SVGAGI.

The rearrangement joins TRBV7-9 to TRBJ1-1; 7 nucleotides align to TRBD1. CDR1 and CDR2 (germline): SEHNR, FQNEAQ (reference sequence). The CDR3 is 14 amino acids. V was clipped by 3 bases and J by 1 base; unmatched bases: 2. CDR3 amino acids: CASSFEGANTEAFF. The CDR3 DNA reads as TGTGCCAGCAGCTTCGAGGGGGCGAACACTGAAGCTTTCTTT.

This clone was detected a few times. V and J are TRBV9 and TRBJ1-1; the D gene is possibly TRBD1 (5 bases). V was shortened by 3 bases and J by 8 bases, with 14 bases between the two germline ends. The CDR3 extends over 13 amino acids. The germline gives CDR1 SGDLS, CDR2 YYNGEE. CDR3 protein: CASSATVVPEAFF. Here the CDR3 DNA reads TGTGCCAGCAGCGCGACAGTAGTGCCGGAAGCTTTCTTT.

The chain employs TRBV7-3 and TRBJ2-3; no firm D call. V shed 4 bases and J shed 4 bases, with 9 bases lying between them. The germline CDR1 and CDR2 sequences are SGHTA and FQGTGA. This CDR3 contains 13 residues. CDR3 sequence: CASSYREADTQYF. Written as DNA, the CDR3 is TGTGCCAGCAGCTACCGTGAGGCAGATACGCAGTATTTT.

The chain couples TRBV6-6 to TRBJ2-5; the D call may be TRBD1 or TRBD2 (5 bases each). Between the trimmed V and J ends, which lost 4 bases and 5 bases, there was a span of 11 bases. Germline V gene sequence: CDR1 MNHNY, CDR2 SVGAGI (reference sequence). The CDR3 loop spans 13 amino acids. The CDR3 sequence: CASSFPGTETQYF. The CDR3 DNA sequence: TGTGCCAGCAGTTTCCCGGGGACCGAGACCCAGTACTTC.

This clone was recorded once. The rearrangement joins TRBV5-6 to TRBJ1-3; TRBD1 is a possible D gene (5 bases). Germline CDR1 reads SGHDT; CDR2 reads YYEEEE. The V and J ends lost 4 bases and 4 bases respectively, with 12 bases between them. This CDR3 region has 14 residues. The CDR3 DNA follows: TGTGCCAGCAGCCTGGGGGGGTTCGGAAACACCATATATTTT. Its protein is CASSLGGFGNTIYF.

This clone was counted a few times. V gene TRBV11-2 combines with J gene TRBJ1-5, with D possibly TRBD1 on 5 matching bases. Germline V gene sequence: CDR1 SGHAT, CDR2 FQNNGV. The CDR3 consists of 15 residues. V was clipped by 2 bases and J by 3 bases, with 11 bases between them. The CDR3 spells CASSLQAGHNQPQHF. CDR3 nucleotides: TGTGCCAGCAGCTTACAGGCAGGGCACAATCAGCCCCAGCATTTT.

This rearrangement joins TRBV21-1 to TRBJ2-5. TRBV21-1 is termed a pseudogene. This CDR3 spans 11 amino acids. CDR3: CASIKEGPRYF. Written as DNA, the CDR3 is TGTGCCAGCATCAAGGAAGGACCTCGGTACTTC.

J is TRBJ2-7 and V is TRBV6-6; a possible D gene is TRBD1 (6 bases). V lost 2 bases and J lost 0, with 8 bases in between. The CDR3 totals 14 residues. Per germline, CDR1 MNHNY and CDR2 SVGAGI (reference sequence). CDR3 DNA: TGTGCCAGCAGTTACGGCAGGGGCTCCTACGAGCAGTACTTC. Its protein is CASSYGRGSYEQYF.